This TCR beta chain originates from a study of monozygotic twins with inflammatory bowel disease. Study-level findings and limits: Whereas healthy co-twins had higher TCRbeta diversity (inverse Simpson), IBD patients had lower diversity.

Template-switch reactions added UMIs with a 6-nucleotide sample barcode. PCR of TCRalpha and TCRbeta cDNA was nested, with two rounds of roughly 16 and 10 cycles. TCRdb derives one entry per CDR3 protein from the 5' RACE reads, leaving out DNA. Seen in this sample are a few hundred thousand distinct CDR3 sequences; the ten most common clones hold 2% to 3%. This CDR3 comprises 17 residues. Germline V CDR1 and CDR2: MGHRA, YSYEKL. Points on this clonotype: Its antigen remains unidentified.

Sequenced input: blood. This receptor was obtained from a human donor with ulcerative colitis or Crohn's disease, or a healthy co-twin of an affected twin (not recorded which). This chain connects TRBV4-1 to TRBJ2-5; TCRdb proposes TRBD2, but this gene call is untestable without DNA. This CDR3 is CASSPRTSGGAVETQYF.